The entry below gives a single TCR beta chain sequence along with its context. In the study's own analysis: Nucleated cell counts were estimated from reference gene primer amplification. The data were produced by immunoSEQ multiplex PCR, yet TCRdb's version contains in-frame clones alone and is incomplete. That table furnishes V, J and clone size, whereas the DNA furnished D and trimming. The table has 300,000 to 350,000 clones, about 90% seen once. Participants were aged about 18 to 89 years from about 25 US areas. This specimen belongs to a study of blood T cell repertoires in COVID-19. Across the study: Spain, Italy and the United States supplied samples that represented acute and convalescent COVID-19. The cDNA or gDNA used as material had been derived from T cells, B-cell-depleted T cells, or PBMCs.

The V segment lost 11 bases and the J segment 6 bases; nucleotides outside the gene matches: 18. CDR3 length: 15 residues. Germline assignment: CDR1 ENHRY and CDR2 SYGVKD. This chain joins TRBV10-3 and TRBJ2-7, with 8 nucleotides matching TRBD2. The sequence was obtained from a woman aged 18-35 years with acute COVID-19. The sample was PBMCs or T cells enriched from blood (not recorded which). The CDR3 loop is CASRGLEASRFEQYF. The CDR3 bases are TGTGCCTCCAGGGGACTAGAGGCGTCCAGGTTCGAGCAGTACTTC.